The source of this T cell receptor beta chain is a study of CD8 T cells in ankylosing spondylitis. Using quantitative 5'-RACE with molecular barcodes, the authors made TCR beta libraries. TCRdb re-called the 5' RACE reads with MiXCR, one entry per CDR3 protein. The sample lists under 300,000 distinct CDR3 sequences; approximately 11% were seen once. In germline, CDR1 is DFQATT, CDR2 SNEGSKA (reference sequence). This CDR3 is 16 amino acids long. General study points: Past research had described some motif variants in reactive arthritis synovial fluid and blood. Clones linked to disease, bearing a CD8+ phenotype, were relatively rare in peripheral blood. Matched ankylosing spondylitis synovial fluid reportedly contained a significantly enriched population of disease-linked clones.

As for this clonotype: Its antigen is as yet unknown. This could be a read error, since a much larger clone is one nucleotide away.

Sample: blood, either unsorted or a sorted T cell fraction (not recorded which). This chain links TRBV20-1 with TRBJ2-2; possibly TRBD1 for D (6 bases). This TCR was sampled from a male donor with ankylosing spondylitis or in good health (not recorded which). CDR3 protein: CSTRVGGQSLTGELFF. CDR3 DNA sequence: TGCAGTACTAGAGTAGGGGGACAATCTCTCACCGGGGAGCTGTTTTTT.